This T cell receptor beta chain is from a study of technical replicates of blood from a handful of donors. TCRdb's copy holds only in-frame clones and misses some; the assay was immunoSEQ multiplex PCR. The table has 55,000 to 75,000 clones, about 95% seen once. J gave up 0 bases and V 1 base, and 7 bases lay outside the gene matches. The germline V gene has CDR1 LGHNA and CDR2 YSLEER. The CDR3 runs to 17 residues. This receptor was identified in a human donor in good health. Some clones in this sample may be carry-over from other donors' samples. The sample taken for sequencing was PBMCs. The chain uses TRBV4-3 and TRBJ2-3; 7 nucleotides agree with TRBD2. The CDR3, as DNA: TGCGCCAGCAGCCAAGCCGGCGGGGGTCCTAGCACAGATACGCAGTATTTT. This gives the protein CASSQAGGGPSTDTQYF.